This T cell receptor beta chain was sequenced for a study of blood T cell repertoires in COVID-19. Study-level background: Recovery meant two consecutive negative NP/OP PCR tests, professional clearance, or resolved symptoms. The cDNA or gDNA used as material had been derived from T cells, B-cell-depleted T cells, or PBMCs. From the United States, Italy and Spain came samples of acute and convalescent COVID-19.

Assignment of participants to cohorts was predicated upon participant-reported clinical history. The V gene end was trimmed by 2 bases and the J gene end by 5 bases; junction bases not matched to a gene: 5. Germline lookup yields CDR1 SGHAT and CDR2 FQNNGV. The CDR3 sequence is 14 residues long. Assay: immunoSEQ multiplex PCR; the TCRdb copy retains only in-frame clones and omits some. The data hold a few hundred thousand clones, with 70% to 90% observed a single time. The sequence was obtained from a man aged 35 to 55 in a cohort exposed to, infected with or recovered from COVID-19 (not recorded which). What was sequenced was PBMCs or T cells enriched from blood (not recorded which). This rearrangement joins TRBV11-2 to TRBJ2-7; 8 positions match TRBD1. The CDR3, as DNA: TGTGCCAGCAGCTTATGGCAGGGGGCGGACGAGCAGTACTTC. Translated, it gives CASSLWQGADEQYF.